This T cell receptor beta chain originates from a study of blood T cell repertoires in COVID-19. Study-level information: PBMCs, B-cell-depleted T cells, or T cells provided the cDNA or gDNA that made up the material.

This clone appeared a few times. Sequencing used immunoSEQ multiplex PCR; TCRdb keeps in-frame clones, though not all of them. The data hold 100,000 to 150,000 clones, with approximately 86% observed a single time. Cohorts were based on clinical histories the participants reported. Trimming took off 2 bases at V and 4 bases at J, with 12 bases between the two ends. Germline CDR1 and CDR2: KGHSH and LQKENI. The CDR3 length is 15 residues. The receptor was derived from a woman aged 45 to 65 who had recovered from COVID-19. The sequencing sample was made of PBMCs or T cells enriched from blood (not recorded which). The rearrangement links TRBV18 to TRBJ1-3; the D gene is possibly TRBD1 (6 bases). CDR3 loop: CASSPEQGQGNTIYF. The CDR3 region has the DNA TGTGCCAGCTCACCAGAACAGGGACAAGGAAACACCATATATTTT.